This TCR beta chain came from a study of CXCR3-negative and CXCR3-positive naive CD8 T cells. Study-level background: Some 150 million TRB reads in total, about 1.5 +/- 0.3 million per library.

The TRB cDNA libraries were prepared by 5' RACE with UMI labels. TCRdb reprocessed the 5' RACE reads and stores each CDR3 protein as one record, lacking DNA. Reported are around 160,000 distinct CDR3 sequences; the ten largest clones contain 0.25% to 0.35%. For this clonotype: Its specificity is unknown.

The CDR3 sequence is 11 residues long. Per germline, CDR1 SQVTM and CDR2 ANQGSEA. Findings and limits, study-wide: Naive cells positive for CXCR3 carried more hydrophobic TRB CDR3s than CXCR3-negative ones. TRBV-TRBJ usage matched between naive CXCR3-negative and CXCR3-positive cells but not between memory cells.

This receptor was obtained from a human donor in good health. Some clones in this sample may be carry-over from other donors' samples. The chain joins TRBV29-1 to TRBJ1-1. The sequencing sample was made of naive CXCR3+ CD8+ T cells from blood. The subset here: CD45RO-CCR7+CD27+CD95- naive CD8+ T cells expressing CXCR3 (TNR3+). CDR3: CSVSGYTEAFF.